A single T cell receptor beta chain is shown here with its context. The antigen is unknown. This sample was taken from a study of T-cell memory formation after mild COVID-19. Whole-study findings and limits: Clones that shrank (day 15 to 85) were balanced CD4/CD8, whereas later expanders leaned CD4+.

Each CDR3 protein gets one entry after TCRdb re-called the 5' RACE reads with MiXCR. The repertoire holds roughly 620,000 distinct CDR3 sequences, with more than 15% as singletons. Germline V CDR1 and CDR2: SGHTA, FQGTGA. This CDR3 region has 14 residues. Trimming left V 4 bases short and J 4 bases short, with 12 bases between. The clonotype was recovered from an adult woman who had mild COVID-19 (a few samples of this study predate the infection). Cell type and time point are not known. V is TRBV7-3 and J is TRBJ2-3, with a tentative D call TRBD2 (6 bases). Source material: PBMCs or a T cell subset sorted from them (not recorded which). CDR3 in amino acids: CASSSYLASDTQYF. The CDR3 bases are TGTGCCAGCAGCTCCTACCTAGCGTCAGATACGCAGTATTTT.